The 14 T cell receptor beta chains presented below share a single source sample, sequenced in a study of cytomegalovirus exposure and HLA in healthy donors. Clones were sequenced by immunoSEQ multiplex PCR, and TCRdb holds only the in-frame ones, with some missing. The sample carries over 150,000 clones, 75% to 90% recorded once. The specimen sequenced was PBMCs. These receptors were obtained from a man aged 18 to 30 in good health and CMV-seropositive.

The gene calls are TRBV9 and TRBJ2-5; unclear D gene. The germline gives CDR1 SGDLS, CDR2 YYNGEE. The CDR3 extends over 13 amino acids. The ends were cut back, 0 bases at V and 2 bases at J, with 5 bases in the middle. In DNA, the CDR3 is TGTGCCAGCAGCGTAGCCCAACAAGAGACCCAGTACTTC. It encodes CASSVAQQETQYF.

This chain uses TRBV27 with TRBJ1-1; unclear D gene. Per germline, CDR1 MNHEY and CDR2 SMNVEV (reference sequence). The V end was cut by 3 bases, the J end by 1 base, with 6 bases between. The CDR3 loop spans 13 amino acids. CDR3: CASSLGRNTEAFF. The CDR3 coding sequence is TGTGCCAGCAGTTTGGGCAGGAACACTGAAGCTTTCTTT.

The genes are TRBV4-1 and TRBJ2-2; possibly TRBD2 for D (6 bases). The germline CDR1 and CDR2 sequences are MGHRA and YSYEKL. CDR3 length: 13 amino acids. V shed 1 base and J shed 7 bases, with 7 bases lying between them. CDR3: CASSQVEGGELFF. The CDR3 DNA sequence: TGCGCCAGCAGCCAAGTGGAGGGCGGGGAGCTGTTTTTT.

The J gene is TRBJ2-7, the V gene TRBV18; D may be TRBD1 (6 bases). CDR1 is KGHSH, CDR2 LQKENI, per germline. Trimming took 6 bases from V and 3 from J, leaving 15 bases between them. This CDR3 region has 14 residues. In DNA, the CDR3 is TGTGCCAGCTCTGACAGGTTGGTTTACTACGAGCAGTACTTC. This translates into CASSDRLVYYEQYF.

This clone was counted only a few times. DNA of the CDR3: TGTGCCAGCAGCGCCCGGGGGGGCAATCAGCCCCAGCATTTT. It translates to CASSARGGNQPQHF. The V gene is TRBV7-2, the J gene TRBJ1-5, with D maybe TRBD1 (5 bases). Per germline, CDR1 SGHTA and CDR2 FQGNSA. The CDR3 has 14 residues. The V end lost 5 bases, the J end lost 2 bases, and 10 bases lay between the germline ends.

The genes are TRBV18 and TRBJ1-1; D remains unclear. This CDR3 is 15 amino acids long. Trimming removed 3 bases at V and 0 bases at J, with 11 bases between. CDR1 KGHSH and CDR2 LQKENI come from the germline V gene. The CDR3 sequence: CASSPPGPLNTEAFF. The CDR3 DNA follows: TGTGCCAGCTCACCTCCAGGCCCCCTGAACACTGAAGCTTTCTTT.

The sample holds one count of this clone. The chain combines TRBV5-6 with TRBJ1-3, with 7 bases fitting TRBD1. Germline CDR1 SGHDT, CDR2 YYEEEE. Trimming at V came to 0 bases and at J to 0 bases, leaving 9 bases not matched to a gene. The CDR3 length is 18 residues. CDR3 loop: CASSLVPRTGLSGNTIYF. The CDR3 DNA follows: TGTGCCAGCAGCTTGGTACCCCGGACAGGCCTCTCTGGAAACACCATATATTTT.

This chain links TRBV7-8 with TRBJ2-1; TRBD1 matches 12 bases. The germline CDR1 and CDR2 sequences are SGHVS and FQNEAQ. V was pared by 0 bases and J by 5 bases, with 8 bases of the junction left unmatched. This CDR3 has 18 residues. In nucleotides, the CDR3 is TGTGCCAGCAGCTTAGCGATGGTGGGGACAGGGGGCCACAATGAGCAGTTCTTC. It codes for CASSLAMVGTGGHNEQFF.

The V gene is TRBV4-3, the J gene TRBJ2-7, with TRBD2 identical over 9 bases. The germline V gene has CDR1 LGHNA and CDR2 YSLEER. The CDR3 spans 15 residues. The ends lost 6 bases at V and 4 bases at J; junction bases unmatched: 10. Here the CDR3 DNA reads TGCGCCAGCAGTCCGGGACTAGCAGATACTTACGAGCAGTACTTC. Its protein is CASSPGLADTYEQYF.

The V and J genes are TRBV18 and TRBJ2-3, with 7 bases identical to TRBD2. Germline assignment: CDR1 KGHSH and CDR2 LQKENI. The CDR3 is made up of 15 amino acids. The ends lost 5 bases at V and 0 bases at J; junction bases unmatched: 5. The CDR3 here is CASSLGRGSTDTQYF. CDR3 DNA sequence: TGTGCCAGCTCATTAGGGAGGGGAAGCACAGATACGCAGTATTTT.

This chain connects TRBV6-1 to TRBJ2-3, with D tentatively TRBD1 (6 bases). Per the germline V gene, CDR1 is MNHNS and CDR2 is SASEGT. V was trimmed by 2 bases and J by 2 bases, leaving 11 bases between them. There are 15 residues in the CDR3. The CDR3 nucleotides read TGTGCCAGCAGTGAACTGCAGGGGATCACAGATACGCAGTATTTT. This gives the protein CASSELQGITDTQYF.

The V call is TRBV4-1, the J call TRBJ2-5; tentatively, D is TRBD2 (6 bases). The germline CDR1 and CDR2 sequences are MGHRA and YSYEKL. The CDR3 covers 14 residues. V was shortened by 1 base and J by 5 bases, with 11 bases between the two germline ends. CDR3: CASSQGLVWETQYF. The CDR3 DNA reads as TGCGCCAGCAGCCAAGGACTAGTCTGGGAGACCCAGTACTTC.

CDR3 DNA: TGTGCTAGTGGTTTCCCCCTCGGCGGGACTAGCGGGGGTGAGAGCTCCTACGAGCAGTACTTC. Amino acids: CASGFPLGGTSGGESSYEQYF. This chain joins TRBV12-5 and TRBJ2-7; 14 positions agree with TRBD2. CDR3 size: 21 residues. The germline CDR1 and CDR2 sequences are LGHNT and FRNRAP. The V segment lost 3 bases and the J segment 0 bases; nucleotides outside the gene matches: 16.

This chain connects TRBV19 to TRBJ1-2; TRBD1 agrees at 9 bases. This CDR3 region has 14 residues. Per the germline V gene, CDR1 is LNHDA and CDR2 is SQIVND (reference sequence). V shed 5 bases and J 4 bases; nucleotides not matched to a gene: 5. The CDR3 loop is CASSRTGASYGYTF. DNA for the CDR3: TGTGCCAGTAGTCGGACAGGGGCGAGCTATGGCTACACCTTC. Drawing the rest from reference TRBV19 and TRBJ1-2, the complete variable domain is DGGITQSPKYLFRKEGQNVTLSCEQNLNHDAMYWYRQDPGQGLRLIYYSQIVNDFQKGDIAEGYSVSREKKESFPLTVTSAQKNPTAFYLCASSRTGASYGYTFGSGTRLTVV.